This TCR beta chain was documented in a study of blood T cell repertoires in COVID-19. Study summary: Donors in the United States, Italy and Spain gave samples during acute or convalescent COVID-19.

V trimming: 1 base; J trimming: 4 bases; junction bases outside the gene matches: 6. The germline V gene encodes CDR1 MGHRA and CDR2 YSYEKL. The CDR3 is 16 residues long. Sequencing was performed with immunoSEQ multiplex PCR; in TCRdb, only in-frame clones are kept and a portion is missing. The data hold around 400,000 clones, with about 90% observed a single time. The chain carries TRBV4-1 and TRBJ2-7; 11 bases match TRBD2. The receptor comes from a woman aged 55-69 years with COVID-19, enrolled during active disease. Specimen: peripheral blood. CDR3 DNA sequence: TGCGCCAGCAGCCAAGTACCTCTAGCGGGGGGTTACGAGCAGTACTTC. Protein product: CASSQVPLAGGYEQYF.